This TCR beta chain was sequenced for a study of blood T cell repertoires in COVID-19. Turning to the study itself: PBMCs, B-cell-depleted T cells, or T cells were the source of the cDNA or gDNA that made up the material.

Clones were read by immunoSEQ multiplex PCR, and TCRdb kept only the in-frame ones, dropping some. This table holds around 76,000 clones, around 83% found once. The Seattle patients, enrolled during active infection, were followed longitudinally. The sequenced sample was peripheral blood. The sequence was collected from a man aged 25 to 40 with COVID-19, enrolled during active disease.

Here the CDR3 DNA reads TGTGCCAGCAGTTTGACACCACAAGAGACCCAGTACTTC. It translates to CASSLTPQETQYF. The chain is built from TRBV12-3 or TRBV12-4 and TRBJ2-5; D gene unclear. The V gene lost 3 bases and the J gene lost 2 bases, with 7 bases spanning the gap. CDR3 length: 13 residues.